A selection of T cell receptor beta chains follows, all from one sample in a study of T cell responses to AZD1222 COVID-19 vaccine. Produced via immunoSEQ multiplex PCR; TCRdb's table is partial and in-frame only. This sample has more than 150,000 clones, with around nine tenths found just once. The source was peripheral blood, collected on day 0 of AZD1222 vaccination. These receptors originate from an adult in good health. CDR3s include the opening cysteine and the closing phenylalanine or tryptophan. D genes are given only for firm matches. Not all rows give a size; the values are once, few, many and, for expanded clones, a class.

abundance: -; j_gene: TRBJ2-1; d_gene: -; v_gene: TRBV28; CDR3aa: CASSLGAGWVDEQFF; CDR3nt: TGTGCCAGCAGTTTAGGAGCTGGCTGGGTGGATGAGCAGTTCTTC
abundance: -; j_gene: TRBJ2-5; d_gene: -; v_gene: TRBV7-3; CDR3aa: CASSASGSQETQYF; CDR3nt: TGTGCCAGCAGCGCCTCGGGCAGTCAAGAGACCCAGTACTTC
abundance: -; j_gene: TRBJ2-3; d_gene: TRBD2; v_gene: TRBV27; CDR3aa: CASSLAGGPDTQYF; CDR3nt: TGTGCCAGCAGTTTAGCGGGGGGGCCAGATACGCAGTATTTT
abundance: -; j_gene: TRBJ1-2; d_gene: TRBD1; v_gene: TRBV7-8; CDR3aa: CASSFSLIGARQGALGYTF; CDR3nt: TGTGCCAGCAGCTTCTCTCTGATCGGGGCACGACAGGGAGCACTTGGCTACACCTTC
abundance: -; j_gene: TRBJ1-3; d_gene: -; v_gene: TRBV12-5; CDR3aa: CASGLVLGLSGNTIYF; CDR3nt: TGTGCTAGTGGTTTGGTACTAGGCCTCTCTGGAAACACCATATATTTT
abundance: -; j_gene: TRBJ2-5; d_gene: -; v_gene: TRBV11-2; CDR3aa: CASSASRSLGTQYF; CDR3nt: TGTGCCAGCAGCGCCTCTCGGAGCCTCGGGACCCAGTACTTC
abundance: -; j_gene: TRBJ1-2; d_gene: -; v_gene: TRBV6-6; CDR3aa: CASSTGTGGYTF; CDR3nt: TGTGCCAGCAGTACTGGGACCGGTGGCTACACCTTC
abundance: once; j_gene: TRBJ2-1; d_gene: TRBD2; v_gene: TRBV18; CDR3aa: CASSPAGTKYNEQFF; CDR3nt: TGTGCCAGCTCACCTGCCGGGACTAAGTACAATGAGCAGTTCTTC
abundance: once; j_gene: TRBJ1-1; d_gene: -; v_gene: TRBV29-1; CDR3aa: CSVEGTSDEAFF; CDR3nt: TGCAGCGTTGAAGGTACGAGTGATGAAGCTTTCTTT
abundance: -; j_gene: TRBJ1-6; d_gene: -; v_gene: TRBV30; CDR3aa: CAWTRGDTLNSPLHF; CDR3nt: TGTGCCTGGACCCGGGGAGACACCCTGAATTCACCCCTCCACTTT
abundance: -; j_gene: TRBJ2-1; d_gene: -; v_gene: TRBV9; CDR3aa: CASSVGRDEQFF; CDR3nt: TGTGCCAGCAGCGTAGGACGGGATGAGCAGTTCTTC
abundance: -; j_gene: TRBJ2-1; d_gene: TRBD2; v_gene: TRBV25-1; CDR3aa: CASSESGGGENNEQFF; CDR3nt: TGTGCCAGCAGTGAAAGCGGGGGCGGGGAGAACAATGAGCAGTTCTTC
abundance: -; j_gene: TRBJ1-3; d_gene: -; v_gene: TRBV2; CDR3aa: CASMGESGNTIYF; CDR3nt: TGTGCCAGCATGGGCGAGTCTGGAAACACCATATATTTT
abundance: -; j_gene: TRBJ2-1; d_gene: TRBD1; v_gene: TRBV2; CDR3aa: CASSRGQGGYNEQFF; CDR3nt: TGTGCCAGCAGTAGAGGACAGGGAGGTTACAATGAGCAGTTCTTC
abundance: -; j_gene: TRBJ2-1; d_gene: TRBD2; v_gene: TRBV6-5; CDR3aa: CASSSRTSGRYNEQFF; CDR3nt: TGTGCCAGCAGTTCCCGGACTAGCGGGAGATACAATGAGCAGTTCTTC
abundance: -; j_gene: TRBJ2-5; d_gene: TRBD1; v_gene: TRBV3-1/TRBV3-2; CDR3aa: CASSQGRTGDESQYF; CDR3nt: TGTGCCAGCAGCCAAGGACGGACAGGGGACGAGTCCCAGTACTTC
abundance: -; j_gene: TRBJ1-2; d_gene: TRBD1; v_gene: TRBV5-6; CDR3aa: CASSSRQGGHYGYTF; CDR3nt: TGTGCCAGCAGCTCTCGACAGGGGGGTCACTATGGCTACACCTTC
abundance: -; j_gene: TRBJ2-2; d_gene: -; v_gene: TRBV5-4; CDR3aa: CASSDGGIADPTGELFF; CDR3nt: TGTGCCAGCAGCGACGGCGGGATAGCGGATCCCACCGGGGAGCTGTTTTTT
abundance: once; j_gene: TRBJ1-4; d_gene: -; v_gene: TRBV19; CDR3aa: CASSIAATALRGLFF; CDR3nt: TGTGCCAGTAGTATAGCAGCGACGGCCCTTCGGGGGCTGTTTTTT
abundance: -; j_gene: TRBJ1-2; d_gene: -; v_gene: TRBV4-1; CDR3aa: CASSQDRWEGYGYTF; CDR3nt: TGCGCCAGCAGCCAAGATCGGTGGGAAGGCTATGGCTACACCTTC
abundance: -; j_gene: TRBJ1-3; d_gene: TRBD1; v_gene: TRBV11-2; CDR3aa: CASSSEVWDSLSGNTIYF; CDR3nt: TGTGCCAGCAGCTCCGAAGTATGGGACAGTCTCTCTGGAAACACCATATATTTT
abundance: -; j_gene: TRBJ1-5; d_gene: -; v_gene: TRBV6-6; CDR3aa: CASSYSGGSNPQHF; CDR3nt: TGTGCCAGCAGTTACTCCGGGGGAAGTAACCCCCAGCATTTT
abundance: -; j_gene: TRBJ1-6; d_gene: -; v_gene: TRBV9; CDR3aa: CASSVATGSSYNSPLHF; CDR3nt: TGTGCCAGCAGCGTAGCTACAGGGAGCTCCTATAATTCACCCCTCCACTTT
abundance: -; j_gene: TRBJ2-2; d_gene: TRBD2; v_gene: TRBV19; CDR3aa: CASSIDLVGTLAGETGELFF; CDR3nt: TGTGCCAGTAGTATAGACCTCGTGGGTACCCTAGCGGGAGAGACCGGGGAGCTGTTTTTT
abundance: -; j_gene: TRBJ1-2; d_gene: TRBD1; v_gene: TRBV14; CDR3aa: CASSQDRTGRYGYTF; CDR3nt: TGTGCCAGCAGCCAAGATCGGACAGGGAGATATGGCTACACCTTC
abundance: -; j_gene: TRBJ1-1; d_gene: -; v_gene: TRBV5-3; CDR3aa: CARSLAERGTEAFF; CDR3nt: TGTGCCAGAAGCTTGGCCGAGCGGGGCACTGAAGCTTTCTTT
abundance: -; j_gene: TRBJ2-7; d_gene: -; v_gene: TRBV28; CDR3aa: CASSFRGQTENEQYF; CDR3nt: TGTGCCAGCAGTTTTCGCGGACAGACCGAGAACGAGCAGTACTTC
abundance: -; j_gene: TRBJ2-3; d_gene: -; v_gene: TRBV5-6; CDR3aa: CASSFERGKWYF; CDR3nt: TGTGCCAGCAGCTTCGAGAGGGGGAAGTGGTATTTT
abundance: -; j_gene: TRBJ2-7; d_gene: -; v_gene: TRBV4-1; CDR3aa: CASSSGPSNGEQYF; CDR3nt: TGCGCCAGCAGCTCCGGGCCCTCCAACGGCGAGCAGTACTTC
abundance: -; j_gene: TRBJ2-3; d_gene: TRBD2; v_gene: TRBV6-1; CDR3aa: CASSEGRGGSTDTQYF; CDR3nt: TGTGCCAGCAGTGAAGGTCGGGGGGGCAGCACAGATACGCAGTATTTT
abundance: -; j_gene: TRBJ1-4; d_gene: -; v_gene: TRBV4-3; CDR3aa: CASSQVYGGRVEKLFF; CDR3nt: TGCGCCAGCAGCCAAGTCTACGGGGGCCGAGTTGAAAAACTGTTTTTT
abundance: -; j_gene: TRBJ2-5; d_gene: -; v_gene: TRBV19; CDR3aa: CASSIREGKTQYF; CDR3nt: TGTGCCAGTAGTATAAGAGAGGGAAAGACCCAGTACTTC
abundance: -; j_gene: TRBJ2-1; d_gene: -; v_gene: TRBV14; CDR3aa: CASSQGSGSSYNEQFF; CDR3nt: TGTGCCAGCAGCCAAGGTTCGGGGAGCTCCTACAATGAGCAGTTCTTC
abundance: -; j_gene: TRBJ1-5; d_gene: -; v_gene: TRBV24-1; CDR3aa: CATSESDLGDQPQHF; CDR3nt: TGTGCCACCAGTGAGTCGGATCTAGGGGATCAGCCCCAGCATTTT
abundance: -; j_gene: TRBJ1-1; d_gene: -; v_gene: TRBV3-1/TRBV3-2; CDR3aa: CASSPTGGDTEAFF; CDR3nt: TGTGCCAGCAGCCCTACCGGGGGTGACACTGAAGCTTTCTTT